This entry is about one T cell receptor (beta chain). The data originate from a study of T cells expressing NK-cell markers. Study in general: It was from sorted CD3+CD56+NKG2C+, CD3+CD56+NKG2C- and CD3+CD56-NKG2C+ T cells that TCR beta repertoires came.

TCRdb re-called the 5' RACE reads and gives one entry per CDR3 protein, without DNA. This repertoire includes approximately 550,000 distinct CDR3 sequences. Germline V gene lookup returns CDR1 LNHNV and CDR2 YYDKDF (reference sequence). This CDR3 is built from 17 residues. This clonotype was sampled from a man younger than 35 in good health. Sequencing was done on a sample of blood T cells: a sorted CD56 or NKG2C T cell subset, CD4+ or CD8+ T cells, or bulk PBMC T cells (not recorded which). The gene calls are TRBV15 and TRBJ2-2. The CDR3: CATSRGDGVRETGELFF.